Each of the 9 T cell receptor beta chains below was sequenced from the same sample in a study of blood T cell dynamics during melanoma immunotherapy. Time point here: pre-treatment baseline. The repertoire was sequenced with immunoSEQ multiplex PCR; TCRdb's copy has only in-frame clones and lacks some. In the table there are 9,500 or so clones, 88% of which are singletons. Sequenced material: blood, taken from a patient treated with checkpoint blockade. The source is a human donor with melanoma.

V gene TRBV6-6 combines with J gene TRBJ1-4, with a weak D call TRBD1 (5 bases). Germline CDR1 reads MNHNY; CDR2 reads SVGAGI (reference sequence). The CDR3 contains 12 residues. V was shortened by 8 bases and J by 7 bases, with 11 bases between the two germline ends. The CDR3 is CASSFRGEKLFF. In nucleotides, the CDR3 is TGTGCCAGCTCCTTTAGGGGTGAAAAACTGTTTTTT.

The chain carries TRBV7-2 and TRBJ1-4, with 7 bases that match TRBD1. Losses at the gene ends were 5 bases for V and 5 bases for J; bases not matched to a gene: 14. CDR1 and CDR2 (germline): SGHTA, FQGNSA. The CDR3 is made up of 17 amino acids. As DNA, the CDR3 is TGTGCCAGCAGCCACAGGGGTCGGTCTCTCCAAAATGAAAAACTGTTTTTT. It encodes CASSHRGRSLQNEKLFF.

This clone appeared a single time. This chain links TRBV7-2 with TRBJ2-4; a possible D gene is TRBD1 (5 bases). The CDR3 runs to 18 residues. Germline lookup yields CDR1 SGHTA and CDR2 FQGNSA. V lost 8 bases, J lost 0 bases, and 23 bases lay in between. The CDR3 spells CASGEVRGAVLAKNIQYF. CDR3 nucleotide sequence: TGTGCCAGCGGCGAGGTCCGTGGGGCGGTGCTAGCCAAAAACATTCAGTACTTC.

The CDR3 DNA reads TGTGCCAGCAGTTTCCACGACGGGGTGAACACTGAAGCTTTCTTT. Amino acids: CASSFHDGVNTEAFF. V usage is TRBV6-5 and J usage is TRBJ1-1; D is uncertain. The germline CDR1 and CDR2 sequences are MNHEY and SVGAGI. Trimming pared 4 bases from V and 0 bases from J, leaving 12 bases between. This CDR3 region has 15 residues.

The chain links TRBV6-1 to TRBJ2-2; 8 nucleotides align to TRBD1. V was clipped by 5 bases and J by 5 bases; unmatched bases: 7. There are 15 residues in the CDR3. CDR1 MNHNS and CDR2 SASEGT come from the germline V gene. Here the CDR3 DNA reads TGTGCCAGCAGTATCCGACAGGGGAGAACCGGGGAGCTGTTTTTT. Translation gives CASSIRQGRTGELFF.

J is TRBJ1-5 and V is TRBV2, with 7 bases lining up with TRBD1. The CDR3 consists of 13 residues. Germline loops: CDR1 SNHLY, CDR2 FYNNEI. With V trimmed by 6 bases and J by 4 bases, 3 bases remained unmatched. CDR3 coding DNA: TGTGCCAGCAGGACAGGGTGGAATCAGCCCCAGCATTTT. As protein: CASRTGWNQPQHF.

The chain uses TRBV5-1 and TRBJ2-5; D is undetermined. This CDR3 contains 14 residues. V was trimmed by 1 base and J by 2 bases, leaving 9 bases between them. CDR1 and CDR2 (germline): SGHRS, YFSETQ. Here the CDR3 reads CASSLMGLQETQYF. The CDR3 DNA is TGCGCCAGCAGCTTGATGGGCTTGCAAGAGACCCAGTACTTC.

The chain combines TRBV9 with TRBJ1-2; no clear D. The germline V and J ends were trimmed by 0 bases and 5 bases, with 8 bases remaining between them. The CDR3 consists of 13 residues. Germline V CDR1 and CDR2: SGDLS, YYNGEE. The CDR3 DNA reads TGTGCCAGCAGCGTAGATGGAGGTTATGGCTACACCTTC. Its protein is CASSVDGGYGYTF.

This clone was counted a few times. This chain connects TRBV5-1 to TRBJ2-1; no firm D call. V shed 2 bases and J shed 4 bases, with 13 bases lying between them. Germline CDR1 reads SGHRS; CDR2 reads YFSETQ. The CDR3 loop spans 15 amino acids. Here the CDR3 reads CASSFGSGGYNEQFF. The CDR3 nucleotides read TGCGCCAGCAGCTTTGGGTCCGGCGGATACAATGAGCAGTTCTTC.